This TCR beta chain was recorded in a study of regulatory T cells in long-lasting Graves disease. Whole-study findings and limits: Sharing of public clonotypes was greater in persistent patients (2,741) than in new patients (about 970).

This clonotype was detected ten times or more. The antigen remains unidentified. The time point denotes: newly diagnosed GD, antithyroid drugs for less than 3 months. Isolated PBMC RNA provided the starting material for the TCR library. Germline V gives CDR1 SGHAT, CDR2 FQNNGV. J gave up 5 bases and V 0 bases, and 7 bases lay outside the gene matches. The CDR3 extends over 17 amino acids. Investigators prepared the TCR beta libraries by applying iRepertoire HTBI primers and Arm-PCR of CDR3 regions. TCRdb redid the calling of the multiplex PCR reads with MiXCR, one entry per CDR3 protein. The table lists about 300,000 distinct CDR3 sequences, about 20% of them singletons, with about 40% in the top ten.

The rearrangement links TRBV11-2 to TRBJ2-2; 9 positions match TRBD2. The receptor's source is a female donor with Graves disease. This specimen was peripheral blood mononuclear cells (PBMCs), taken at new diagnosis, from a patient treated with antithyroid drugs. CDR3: CASSLDYAGGRTGELFF. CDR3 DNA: TGTGCCAGCAGCTTAGACTACGCGGGAGGGAGGACCGGGGAGCTGTTTTTT.